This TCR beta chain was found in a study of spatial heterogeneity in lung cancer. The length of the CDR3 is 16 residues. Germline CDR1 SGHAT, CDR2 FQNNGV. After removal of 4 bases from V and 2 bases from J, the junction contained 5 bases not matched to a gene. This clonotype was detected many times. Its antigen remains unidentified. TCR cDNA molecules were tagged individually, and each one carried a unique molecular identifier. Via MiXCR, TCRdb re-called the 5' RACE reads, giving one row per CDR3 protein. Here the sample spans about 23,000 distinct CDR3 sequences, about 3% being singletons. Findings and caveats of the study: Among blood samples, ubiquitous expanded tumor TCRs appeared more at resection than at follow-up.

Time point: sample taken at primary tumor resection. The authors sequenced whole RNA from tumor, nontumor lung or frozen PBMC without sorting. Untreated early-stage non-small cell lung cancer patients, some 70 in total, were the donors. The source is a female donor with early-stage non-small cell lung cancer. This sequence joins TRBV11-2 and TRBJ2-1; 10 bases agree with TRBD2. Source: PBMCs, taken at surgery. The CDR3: CASSYSSGSPYNEQFF. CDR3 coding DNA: TGTGCCAGCAGCTACTCTAGCGGGAGTCCCTACAATGAGCAGTTCTTC. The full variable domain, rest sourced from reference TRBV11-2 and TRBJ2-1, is EAGVAQSPRYKIIEKRQSVAFWCNPISGHATLYWYQQILGQGPKLLIQFQNNGVVDDSQLPKDRFSAERLKGVDSTLKIQPAKLEDSAVYLCASSYSSGSPYNEQFFGPGTRLTVL.